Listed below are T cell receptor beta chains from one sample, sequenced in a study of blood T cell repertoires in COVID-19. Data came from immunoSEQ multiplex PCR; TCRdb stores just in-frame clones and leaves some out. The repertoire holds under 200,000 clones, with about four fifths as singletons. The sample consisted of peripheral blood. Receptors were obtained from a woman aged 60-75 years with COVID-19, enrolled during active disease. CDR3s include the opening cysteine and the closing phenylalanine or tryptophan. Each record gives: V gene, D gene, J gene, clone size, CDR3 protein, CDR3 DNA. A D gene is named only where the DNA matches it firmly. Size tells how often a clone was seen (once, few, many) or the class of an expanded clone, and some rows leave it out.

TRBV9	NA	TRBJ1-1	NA	CASSPAGHHTEAFF	TGTGCCAGCAGCCCAGCTGGACACCACACTGAAGCTTTCTTT
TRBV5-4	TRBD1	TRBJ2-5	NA	CASSGQGQETQYF	TGTGCCAGCAGTGGACAGGGACAAGAGACCCAGTACTTC
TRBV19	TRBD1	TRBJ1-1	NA	CASSIGRDSRATPMNTEAFF	TGTGCCAGTAGTATCGGGCGGGACAGTCGTGCCACTCCTATGAACACTGAAGCTTTCTTT
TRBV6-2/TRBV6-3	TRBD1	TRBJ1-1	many	CASSTPHRGKAEAFF	TGTGCCAGCAGTACGCCTCACAGGGGGAAGGCTGAAGCTTTCTTT
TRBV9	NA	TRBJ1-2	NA	CASSVGGRDYGYTF	TGTGCCAGCAGCGTAGGTGGCAGGGACTATGGCTACACCTTC
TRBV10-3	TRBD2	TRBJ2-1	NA	CATAGLAGAGSYNEQFF	TGTGCCACCGCAGGACTAGCGGGGGCCGGCTCCTACAATGAGCAGTTCTTC
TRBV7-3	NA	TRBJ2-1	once	CASSLNGGGLYNEQFF	TGTGCCAGCAGCTTAAACGGCGGCGGACTCTACAATGAGCAGTTCTTC
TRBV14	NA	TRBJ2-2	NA	CASSVARRTGELFF	TGTGCCAGCAGTGTGGCTAGGAGGACCGGGGAGCTGTTTTTT
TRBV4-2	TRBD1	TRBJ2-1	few	CASSQDGKDRDEQFF	TGTGCCAGCAGCCAAGATGGAAAGGACAGGGATGAGCAGTTCTTC
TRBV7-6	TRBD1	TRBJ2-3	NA	CASSQGQGDADTQYF	TGTGCCAGCAGCCAAGGACAGGGGGACGCAGATACGCAGTATTTT
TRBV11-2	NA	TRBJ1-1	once	CASSKRQAVNTEAFF	TGTGCCAGCAGCAAGAGACAGGCCGTGAACACTGAAGCTTTCTTT
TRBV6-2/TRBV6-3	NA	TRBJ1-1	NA	CASSYSRAKMNTEAFF	TGTGCCAGCAGTTACTCGAGGGCTAAGATGAACACTGAAGCTTTCTTT
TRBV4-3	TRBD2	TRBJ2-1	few	CASSQFGDRGGLAGQQFF	TGCGCCAGCAGCCAATTTGGGGACAGGGGGGGACTAGCGGGACAGCAGTTCTTC
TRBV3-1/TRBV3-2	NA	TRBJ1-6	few	CASSQGGAGRSPLHF	TGTGCCAGCAGCCAAGGTGGAGCAGGGAGGTCACCCCTCCACTTT
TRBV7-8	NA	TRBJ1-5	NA	CASSPRRTYQPQHF	TGTGCCAGCAGCCCCCGTAGGACTTATCAGCCCCAGCATTTT
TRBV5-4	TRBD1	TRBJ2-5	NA	CASSSRDRVLQETQYF	TGTGCCAGCAGCTCCCGGGACAGGGTACTTCAAGAGACCCAGTACTTC
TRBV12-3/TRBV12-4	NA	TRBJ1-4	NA	CASSSGQQGKLFF	TGTGCCAGCAGTTCAGGACAGCAGGGAAAACTGTTTTTT
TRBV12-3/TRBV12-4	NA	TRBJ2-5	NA	CASSGPRGETQYF	TGTGCCAGCAGTGGGCCGAGGGGGGAGACCCAGTACTTC
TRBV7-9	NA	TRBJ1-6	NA	CASSSSGGAINSPLHF	TGTGCCAGCAGCTCGTCTGGAGGGGCCATCAATTCACCCCTCCACTTT
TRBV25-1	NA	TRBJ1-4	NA	CASVKPGVEKLFF	TGTGCCAGTGTTAAGCCAGGGGTTGAAAAACTGTTTTTT
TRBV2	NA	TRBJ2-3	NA	CASPIDFPSTDTQYF	TGTGCCAGCCCCATAGACTTCCCAAGCACAGATACGCAGTATTTT
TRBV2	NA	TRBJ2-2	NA	CASSERAGPGTGELFF	TGTGCCAGCAGTGAAAGGGCGGGGCCGGGCACCGGGGAGCTGTTTTTT
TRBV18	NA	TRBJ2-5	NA	CASSTALQGPQETQYF	TGTGCCAGCTCTACCGCCCTACAGGGACCACAGGAGACCCAGTACTTC
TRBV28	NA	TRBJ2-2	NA	CASSLLTGTGELFF	TGTGCCAGCAGTTTACTCACAGGGACCGGGGAGCTGTTTTTT